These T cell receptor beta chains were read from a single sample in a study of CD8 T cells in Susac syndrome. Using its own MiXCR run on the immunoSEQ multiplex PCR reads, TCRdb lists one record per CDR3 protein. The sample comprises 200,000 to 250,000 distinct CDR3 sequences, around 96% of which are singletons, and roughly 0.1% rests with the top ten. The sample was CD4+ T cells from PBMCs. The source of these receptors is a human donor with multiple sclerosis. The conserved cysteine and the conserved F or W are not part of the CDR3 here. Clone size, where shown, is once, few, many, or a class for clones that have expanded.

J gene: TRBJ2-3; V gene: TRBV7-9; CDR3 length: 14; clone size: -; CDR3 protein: ASSKTSGRDTDTQY
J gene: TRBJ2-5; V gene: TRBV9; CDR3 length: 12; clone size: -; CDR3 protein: ASSVVGGLETQY
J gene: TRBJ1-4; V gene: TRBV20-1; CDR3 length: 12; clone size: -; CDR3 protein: SARAYGWDEKLF
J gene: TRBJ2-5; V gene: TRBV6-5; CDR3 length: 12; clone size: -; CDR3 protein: ASSLRGQGETQY
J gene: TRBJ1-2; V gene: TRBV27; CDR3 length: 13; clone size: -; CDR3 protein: ASSSGTGTNYGYT
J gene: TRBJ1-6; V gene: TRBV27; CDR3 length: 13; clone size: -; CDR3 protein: ASSLYDRSNSPLH
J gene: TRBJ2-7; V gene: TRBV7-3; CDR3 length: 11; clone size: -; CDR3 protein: ASSYTNRDEQY
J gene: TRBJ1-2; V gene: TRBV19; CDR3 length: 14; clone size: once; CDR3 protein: ASSKNPGHLQDGYT
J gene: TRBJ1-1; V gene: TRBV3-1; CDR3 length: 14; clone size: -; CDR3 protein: ASSQWTGSMNTEAF
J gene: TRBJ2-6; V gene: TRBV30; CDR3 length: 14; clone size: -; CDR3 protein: AWSVIGAQGANVLT
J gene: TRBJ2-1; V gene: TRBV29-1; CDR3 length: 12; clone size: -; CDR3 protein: SISGSTSGSRVF
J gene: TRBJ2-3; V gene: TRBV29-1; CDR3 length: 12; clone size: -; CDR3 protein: SVEKGARTDTQY
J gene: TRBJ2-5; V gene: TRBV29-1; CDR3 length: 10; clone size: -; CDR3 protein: SVGLGWETQY
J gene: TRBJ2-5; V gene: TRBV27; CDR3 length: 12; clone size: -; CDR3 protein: ASRTTGVQETQY
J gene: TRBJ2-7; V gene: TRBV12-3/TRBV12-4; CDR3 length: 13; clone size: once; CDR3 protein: ASSFNSGTVYEQY
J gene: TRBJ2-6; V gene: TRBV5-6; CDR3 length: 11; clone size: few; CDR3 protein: ASSLTGANVLT
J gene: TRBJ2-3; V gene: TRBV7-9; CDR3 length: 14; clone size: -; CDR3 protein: ASSKTGLMKIDTQY
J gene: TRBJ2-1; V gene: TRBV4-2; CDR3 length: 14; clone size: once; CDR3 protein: ASSPRRLAGGNEQF
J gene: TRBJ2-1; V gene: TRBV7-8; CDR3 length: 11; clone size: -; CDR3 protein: ASSSDRVNEQF
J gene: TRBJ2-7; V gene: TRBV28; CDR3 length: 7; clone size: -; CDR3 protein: ASGEEQY
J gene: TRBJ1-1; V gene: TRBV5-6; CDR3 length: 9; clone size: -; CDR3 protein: ASSLISEAF
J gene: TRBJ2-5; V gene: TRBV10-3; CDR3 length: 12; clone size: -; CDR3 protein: AISESAPREAQY
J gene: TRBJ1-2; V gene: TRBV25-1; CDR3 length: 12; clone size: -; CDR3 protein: ASRPTGLTYGYT
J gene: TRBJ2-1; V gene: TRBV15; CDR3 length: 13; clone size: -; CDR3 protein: ATSRLRGGRNEQF
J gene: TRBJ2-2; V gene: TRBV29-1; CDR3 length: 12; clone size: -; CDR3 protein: SSTGGKNTGELF
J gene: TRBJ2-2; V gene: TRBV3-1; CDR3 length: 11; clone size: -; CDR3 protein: ASSQVDTGELF
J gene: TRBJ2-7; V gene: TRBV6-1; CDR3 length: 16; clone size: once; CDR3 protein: ASSQTKQRELNPYEQY
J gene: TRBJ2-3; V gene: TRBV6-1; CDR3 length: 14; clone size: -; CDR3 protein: ASLPGASGGVDTQY
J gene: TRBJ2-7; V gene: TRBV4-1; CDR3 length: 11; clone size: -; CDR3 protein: ASSVRQGDEQY
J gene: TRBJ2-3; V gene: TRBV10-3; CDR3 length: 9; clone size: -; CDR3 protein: AMGRADTQY
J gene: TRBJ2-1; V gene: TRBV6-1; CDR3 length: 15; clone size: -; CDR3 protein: ASSEAWSRREVWEQF
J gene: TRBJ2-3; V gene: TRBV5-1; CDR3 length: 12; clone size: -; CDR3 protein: ASSFGRVGDTQY
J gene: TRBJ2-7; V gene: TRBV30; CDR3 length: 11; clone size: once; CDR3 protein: AWSRGALYEQY
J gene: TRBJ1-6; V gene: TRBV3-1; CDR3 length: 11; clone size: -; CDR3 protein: ASSQDYGSPLH
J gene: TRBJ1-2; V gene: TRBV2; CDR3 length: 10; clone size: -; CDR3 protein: ASIQGSYGYT
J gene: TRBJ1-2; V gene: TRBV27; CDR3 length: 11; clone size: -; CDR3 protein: ASSFRDSRGYT
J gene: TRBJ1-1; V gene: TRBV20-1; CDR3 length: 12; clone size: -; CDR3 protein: SARAGDRNTEAF
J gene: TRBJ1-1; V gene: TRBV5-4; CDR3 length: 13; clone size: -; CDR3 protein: ASSFSGIRNTEAF
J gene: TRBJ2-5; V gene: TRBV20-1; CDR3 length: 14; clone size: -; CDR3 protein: SASTEGGFAGETQY
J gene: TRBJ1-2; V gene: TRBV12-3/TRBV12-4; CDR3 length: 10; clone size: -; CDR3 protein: ASSLGQYGYT
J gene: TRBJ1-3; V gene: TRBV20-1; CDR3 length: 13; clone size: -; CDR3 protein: SARLGGGAGNTIY
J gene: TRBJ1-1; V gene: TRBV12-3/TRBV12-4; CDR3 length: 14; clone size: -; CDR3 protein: ASSPPNRGMNTEAF
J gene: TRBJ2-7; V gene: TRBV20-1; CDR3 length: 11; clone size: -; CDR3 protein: SAKLAGLYEQY
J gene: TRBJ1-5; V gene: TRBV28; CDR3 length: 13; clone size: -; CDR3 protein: ASRKSGPVVQPQH
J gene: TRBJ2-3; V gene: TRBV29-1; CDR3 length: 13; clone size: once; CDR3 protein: SVEPREASTDTQY
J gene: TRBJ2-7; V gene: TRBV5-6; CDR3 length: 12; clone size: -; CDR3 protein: ASSPTDMDHEQY
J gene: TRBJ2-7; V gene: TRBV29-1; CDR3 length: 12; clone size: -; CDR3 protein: SVVMSSGGYEQY
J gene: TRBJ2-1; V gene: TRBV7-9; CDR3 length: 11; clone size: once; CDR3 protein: ASSPGRQGMEF
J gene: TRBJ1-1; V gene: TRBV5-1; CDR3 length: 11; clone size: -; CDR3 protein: ASSFGGHPEAF
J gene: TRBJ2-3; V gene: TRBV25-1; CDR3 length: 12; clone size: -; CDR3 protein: ASSEAGRPDTQY
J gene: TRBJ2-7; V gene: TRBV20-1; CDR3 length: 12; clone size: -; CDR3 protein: SARTGKSSYEQY
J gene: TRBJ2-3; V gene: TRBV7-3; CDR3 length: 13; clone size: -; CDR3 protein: ASTGGGQGTDTQY